The sequence of this TCR beta chain was determined in a study of T cell repertoires in cytomegalovirus infection. The overall study: Recently identified HLA-C-restricted and well-studied HLA-B-restricted CMV epitopes were used.

This clonotype came up a few times. Its target is not known. The study's findings and limits: Across the ex vivo response, the dominant clonotypes were HLA-C-restricted CMV-specific TCR beta clonotypes. Summed frequency of public TCR beta families distinguished CMV carriers with the relevant HLA.

The V gene's germline CDR1 is MNHEY and CDR2 SVGAGI. This CDR3 has 18 residues. Unmatched junction bases numbered 13, after V lost 2 bases and J lost 0 bases. Each CDR3 protein is one row after TCRdb ran MiXCR on the reads. The data hold around 900,000 distinct CDR3 sequences, with roughly 31% observed a single time. Sample: cultured CD8+ T cells from PBMCs, taken from culture after CMV antigen stimulation. This clonotype was sampled from a human donor in good health (CMV status not recorded). Some clones in this sample may be carry-over from other donors' samples. This rearrangement joins TRBV6-5 to TRBJ2-7; TRBD1 matches 7 bases. The CDR3 is CASSYRKRDSGSSYEQYV. For the CDR3, the DNA is TGTGCCAGCAGTTACAGAAAACGGGACAGTGGCAGCTCCTACGAGCAGTACGTC.